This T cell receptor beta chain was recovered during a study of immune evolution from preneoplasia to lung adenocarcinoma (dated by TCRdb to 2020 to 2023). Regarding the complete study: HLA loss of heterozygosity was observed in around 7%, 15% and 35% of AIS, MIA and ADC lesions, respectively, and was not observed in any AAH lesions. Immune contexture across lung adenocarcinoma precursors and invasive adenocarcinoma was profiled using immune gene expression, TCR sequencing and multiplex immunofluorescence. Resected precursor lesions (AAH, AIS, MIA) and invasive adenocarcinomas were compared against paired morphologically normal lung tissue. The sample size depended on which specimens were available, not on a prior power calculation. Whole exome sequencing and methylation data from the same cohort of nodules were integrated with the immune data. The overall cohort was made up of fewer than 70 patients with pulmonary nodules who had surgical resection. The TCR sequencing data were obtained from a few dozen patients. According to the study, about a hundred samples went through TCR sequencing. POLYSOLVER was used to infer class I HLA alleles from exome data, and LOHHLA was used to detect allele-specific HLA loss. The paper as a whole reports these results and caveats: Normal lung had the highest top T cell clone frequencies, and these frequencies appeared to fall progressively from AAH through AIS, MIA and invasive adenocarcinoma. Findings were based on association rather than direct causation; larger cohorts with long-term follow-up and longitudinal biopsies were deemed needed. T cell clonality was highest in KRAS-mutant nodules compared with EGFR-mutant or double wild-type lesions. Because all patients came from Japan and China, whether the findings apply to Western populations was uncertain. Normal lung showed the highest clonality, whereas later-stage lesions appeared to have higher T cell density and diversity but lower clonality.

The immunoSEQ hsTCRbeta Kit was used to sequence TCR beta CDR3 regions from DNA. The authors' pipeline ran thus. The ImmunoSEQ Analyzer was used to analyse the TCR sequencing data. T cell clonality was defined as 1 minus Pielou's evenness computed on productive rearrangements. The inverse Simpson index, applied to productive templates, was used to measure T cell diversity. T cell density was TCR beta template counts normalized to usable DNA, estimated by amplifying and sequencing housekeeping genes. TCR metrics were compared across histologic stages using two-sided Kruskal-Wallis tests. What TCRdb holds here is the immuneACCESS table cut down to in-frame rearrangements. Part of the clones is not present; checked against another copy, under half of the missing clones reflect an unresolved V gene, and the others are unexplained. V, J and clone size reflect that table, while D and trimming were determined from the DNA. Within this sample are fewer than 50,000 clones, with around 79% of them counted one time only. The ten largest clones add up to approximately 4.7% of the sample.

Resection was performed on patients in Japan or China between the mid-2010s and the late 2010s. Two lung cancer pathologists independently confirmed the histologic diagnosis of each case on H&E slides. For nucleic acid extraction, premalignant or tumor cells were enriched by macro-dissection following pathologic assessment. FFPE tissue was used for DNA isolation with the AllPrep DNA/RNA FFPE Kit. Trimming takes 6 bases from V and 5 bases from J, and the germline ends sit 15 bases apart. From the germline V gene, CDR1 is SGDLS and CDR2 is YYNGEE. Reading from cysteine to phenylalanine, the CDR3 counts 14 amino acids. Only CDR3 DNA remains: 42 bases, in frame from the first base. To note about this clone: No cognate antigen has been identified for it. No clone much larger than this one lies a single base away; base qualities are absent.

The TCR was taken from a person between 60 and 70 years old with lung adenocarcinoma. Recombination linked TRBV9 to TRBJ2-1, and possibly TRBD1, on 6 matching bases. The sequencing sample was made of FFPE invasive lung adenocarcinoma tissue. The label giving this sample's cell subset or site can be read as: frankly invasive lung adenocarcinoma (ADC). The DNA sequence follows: TGTGCCAGCAACCGGCAGGGACAAAACAATGAGCAGTTCTTC. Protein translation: CASNRQGQNNEQFF.